This TCR beta chain was sequenced in a study of T cells after yellow fever vaccination. This CDR3 region has 15 residues. V lost 5 bases, J lost 4 bases, and 6 bases stayed unmatched. Looked up from germline, CDR1 is SGHVS and CDR2 is FNYEAQ. General study points: At approximately 96% for CD4 and 70% to 90% for CD8, most primary-vaccination clones showed up again after the booster.

Points on this clonotype: What it binds is unknown.

TCRdb passed the 5' RACE reads through MiXCR, listing each CDR3 protein once. The top ten clones hold 17% of a sample with 300,000 to 450,000 distinct CDR3 sequences, 7% to 9% of them seen once. The clonotype comes from a man between 18 and 29 years old who received the YFV17D yellow fever vaccine. The V gene is TRBV7-6, the J gene TRBJ2-2; TRBD1 aligns across 8 bases. The sequenced sample was PBMCs, obtained around 45 days after the first yellow fever vaccination. The CDR3 is CASSPRGPRTGELFF. The CDR3 region has the DNA TGTGCCAGCAGCCCCAGGGGGCCGCGCACCGGGGAGCTGTTTTTT.